The 27 T cell receptor beta chains presented below share a single source sample, sequenced in a study of OX40 agonist ivuxolimab in advanced cancers. Some clones are missing from TCRdb's copy, which holds only in-frame ones; the method was immunoSEQ multiplex PCR. The sample contains some 39,000 clones, approximately 80% of which appear only once. The sequences come from CD4+ or CD8+ T cells sorted from blood, collected in a trial of the OX40 agonist ivuxolimab. All receptors derive from an adult with an advanced solid tumor such as melanoma, head and neck, liver or kidney cancer.

This clone was found a few times. V gene TRBV5-5 combines with J gene TRBJ2-7; maybe TRBD1 (5 bases). Germline CDR1 and CDR2: SGHKS and YYEKEE (reference sequence). Trimming removed 0 bases at V and 7 bases at J, with 17 bases between. This CDR3 region has 15 residues. The CDR3 DNA reads as TGTGCCAGCAGCTTGGGGCCAGGGCCCTCTAGAGAGCAGTACGTC. It encodes CASSLGPGPSREQYV.

The chain employs TRBV5-8 and TRBJ2-7, with D tentatively TRBD1 or TRBD2 (5 bases each). Germline lookup yields CDR1 SGHTS and CDR2 YDEGEE. This CDR3 is 15 amino acids long. Between the trimmed V and J ends, which lost 2 bases and 0 bases, there was a span of 12 bases. The CDR3 protein is CASSFGGRSSYEQYF. DNA of the CDR3: TGTGCCAGCAGCTTTGGGGGACGCAGCTCCTACGAGCAGTACTTC.

In its sample, this clone was seen a few times. V gene TRBV5-1 combines with J gene TRBJ2-3; D gene ambiguous. Germline values: CDR1 SGHRS, CDR2 YFSETQ. V lost 5 bases and J lost 2, with 12 bases in between. The CDR3 has 14 amino acids. CDR3 region: CASSASAPTDTQYF. The CDR3 bases are TGCGCCAGCAGTGCAAGCGCTCCCACAGATACGCAGTATTTT.

The rearrangement uses TRBV18 and TRBJ1-2; 10 positions agree with TRBD1. The CDR3 is 15 residues long. Unmatched junction bases numbered 11, after V lost 5 bases and J lost 8 bases. Germline V gene sequence: CDR1 KGHSH, CDR2 LQKENI. The CDR3 nucleotides are TGTGCCAGCTCATCTTCCGGGACAGGGGAATTAGGCTACACCTTC. Translated: CASSSSGTGELGYTF.

The CDR3 is CASSNDPPDSGAEQFF. The CDR3 DNA is TGCGCCAGCAGCAATGACCCCCCCGACAGTGGCGCTGAGCAGTTCTTC. The chain uses TRBV5-1 and TRBJ2-1; D may be TRBD1 (5 bases). V shed 4 bases and J shed 9 bases, with 23 bases lying between them. The germline V gene has CDR1 SGHRS and CDR2 YFSETQ. This CDR3 is 16 amino acids long.

V is TRBV18 and J is TRBJ1-5, with D hard to call. V lost 3 bases and J lost 2, with 8 bases in between. The germline V gene has CDR1 KGHSH and CDR2 LQKENI. This CDR3 contains 14 residues. The CDR3 reads CASSPNLGNQPQHF. CDR3 coding DNA: TGTGCCAGCTCACCGAATCTAGGCAATCAGCCCCAGCATTTT.

The chain couples TRBV11-1 to TRBJ2-7, with D unresolved. V lost 0 bases and J 2 bases, leaving 11 bases between the germline ends. Germline-derived CDR1 and CDR2 are SGHAT and FQDESV (reference sequence). The CDR3 extends over 15 amino acids. DNA for the CDR3: TGTGCCAGCAGCTTAGCGATCGGCACCGCCTACGAGCAGTACTTC. This codes for CASSLAIGTAYEQYF.

The chain is built from TRBV7-9 and TRBJ1-3, with D uncertain. Trimming removed 2 bases at V and 3 bases at J, with 11 bases between. The CDR3 loop spans 15 amino acids. CDR1 is SEHNR, CDR2 FQNEAQ, per germline (reference sequence). The CDR3 bases are TGTGCCAGCAGCTTACGGTTTGAGTATGGAAACACCATATATTTT. Its protein is CASSLRFEYGNTIYF. Based on the CDR3 plus reference TRBV7-9 and TRBJ1-3, the full variable domain is DTGVSQNPRHKITKRGQNVTFRCDPISEHNRLYWYRQTLGQGPEFLTYFQNEAQLEKSRLLSDRFSAERPKGSFSTLEIQRTEQGDSAMYLCASSLRFEYGNTIYFGEGSWLTVV.

The chain couples TRBV4-3 to TRBJ1-3, with D unclear. Germline lookup yields CDR1 LGHNA and CDR2 YSLEER. V was pared by 1 base and J by 1 base, with 11 bases between. This CDR3 has 16 residues. This CDR3 is CASSQGRHLSGNTIYF. The CDR3 nucleotides are TGCGCCAGCAGCCAAGGTCGACATTTATCTGGAAACACCATATATTTT.

The CDR3 loop is CASRKTGEGTEAFF. CDR3 DNA: TGTGCCAGCAGAAAGACAGGGGAGGGGACTGAAGCTTTCTTT. This rearrangement joins TRBV7-9 to TRBJ1-1; TRBD1 agrees at 8 bases. V shed 6 bases, J shed 5 bases, and the junction held 8 bases outside the gene matches. Looked up from germline, CDR1 is SEHNR and CDR2 is FQNEAQ (reference sequence). The CDR3 runs to 14 residues.

The chain uses TRBV4-2 and TRBJ2-7; 7 positions agree with TRBD2. The CDR3 extends over 15 amino acids. In germline, CDR1 is LGHNA, CDR2 YNFKEQ. V lost 1 base and J lost 3; bases outside the gene matches: 6. CDR3: CASSQVKSSGYEQYF. In nucleotides, the CDR3 is TGTGCCAGCAGCCAAGTTAAATCTAGCGGCTACGAGCAGTACTTC.

The sample holds one count of this clone. The V gene is TRBV2, the J gene TRBJ2-1; no reliable D call. The CDR3 runs 14 residues. V dropped 3 bases and J dropped 0 bases, with 6 bases sitting between them. Germline CDR1 SNHLY, CDR2 FYNNEI. The CDR3: CASSEARSYNEQFF. The CDR3 DNA follows: TGTGCCAGCAGTGAGGCCCGCTCCTACAATGAGCAGTTCTTC.

V is TRBV7-7 and J is TRBJ2-5; 14 nucleotides align to TRBD2. TRBJ2-7 matches the DNA end more closely, so the J call is doubtful. There are 17 residues in the CDR3. Per germline, CDR1 SSHAT and CDR2 FNYEAQ (reference sequence). The CDR3 bases are TGTGCCAGCAGCTTATTACCCGGGACTAGCGGGAGCGACGAGCAGTACTTC. Its protein product is CASSLLPGTSGSDEQYF.

The V and J genes are TRBV5-4 and TRBJ1-2; D is ambiguous. Trimming removed 0 bases from V and 5 bases from J, with 11 bases in between. Per the germline V gene, CDR1 is SGHNT and CDR2 is YYREEE (reference sequence). There are 14 residues in the CDR3. CDR3: CASSLGQAPYGYTF. The CDR3 region has the DNA TGTGCCAGCAGCTTGGGCCAGGCCCCGTATGGCTACACCTTC.

The rearrangement joins TRBV2 to TRBJ2-1; 8 bases are shared with TRBD2. The germline V gene encodes CDR1 SNHLY and CDR2 FYNNEI. Trimming cost V 6 bases and J 5 bases; bases outside gene matches: 6. This CDR3 comprises 14 residues. The CDR3 coding sequence is TGTGCCAGCAGCTCCGGGGGGGTTAACAATGAGCAGTTCTTC. Amino acid sequence: CASSSGGVNNEQFF.

V gene TRBV4-1 combines with J gene TRBJ1-1; TRBD1 is a possible D gene (5 bases). Germline V gives CDR1 MGHRA, CDR2 YSYEKL. The CDR3 sequence is 18 residues long. Trimming took off 1 base at V and 1 base at J, with 19 bases between the two ends. The CDR3 DNA reads TGCGCCAGCAGCCAAGTACCAGTCATTCAGGGTCGGAACACTGAAGCTTTCTTT. As protein: CASSQVPVIQGRNTEAFF.

The chain employs TRBV5-1 and TRBJ2-1; TRBD1 agrees at 10 bases. Trimming removed 4 bases from V and 6 bases from J; junction bases left unmatched: 10. The CDR3 has 16 amino acids. CDR1 is SGHRS, CDR2 YFSETQ, per germline. The DNA of the CDR3 is TGCGCCAGCAGCCCGGAAGGGACAGGGGAAGTCAATGAGCAGTTCTTC. The encoded protein is CASSPEGTGEVNEQFF. Based on the CDR3 plus reference TRBV5-1 and TRBJ2-1, the full variable domain is KAGVTQTPRYLIKTRGQQVTLSCSPISGHRSVSWYQQTPGQGLQFLFEYFSETQRNKGNFPGRFSGRQFSNSRSEMNVSTLELGDSALYLCASSPEGTGEVNEQFFGPGTRLTVL.

The CDR3 DNA reads TGTGCCAGCAGCTCGCGGGGACAGGGATGGAATGAAAAACTGTTTTTT. As protein: CASSSRGQGWNEKLFF. The chain links TRBV7-8 to TRBJ1-4; 9 bases map to TRBD1. This CDR3 has 16 amino acids. Germline CDR1 is SGHVS and CDR2 is FQNEAQ. The J segment lost 5 bases and the V segment lost 4 bases, leaving 8 bases of the junction unmatched. Together with reference TRBV7-8 and TRBJ1-4, the CDR3 gives the full variable domain: GAGVSQSPRYKVAKRGQDVALRCDPISGHVSLFWYQQALGQGPEFLTYFQNEAQLDKSGLPSDRFFAERPEGSVSTLKIQRTQQEDSAVYLCASSSRGQGWNEKLFFGSGTQLSVL.

The CDR3 reads CASSLDQGELFF. The CDR3 DNA follows: TGCGCCAGCAGCTTGGATCAAGGGGAGCTGTTTTTT. The chain carries TRBV5-1 and TRBJ2-2; D is ambiguous. CDR1 and CDR2 from the germline V gene are SGHRS and YFSETQ. The CDR3 covers 12 residues. Trimming removed 0 bases from V and 8 bases from J, with 5 bases in between.

This clone was counted a single time. The chain recombines TRBV9 with TRBJ2-7; TRBD2 is a possible D gene (6 bases). Trimming pared 3 bases from V and 3 bases from J, leaving 10 bases between. CDR1 is SGDLS, CDR2 YYNGEE, per germline. This CDR3 is 13 amino acids long. As DNA, the CDR3 is TGTGCCAGCAGCGCCCTGGGGGGCTACGAGCAGTACTTC. As protein: CASSALGGYEQYF.

The CDR3 DNA sequence: TGTGCCAGCAGTTATTGGGAGGGGGTTGGCTACACCTTC. Translating it yields CASSYWEGVGYTF. The chain has TRBV27 and TRBJ1-2; weak D call: TRBD1 (6 bases). The V end was cut by 4 bases, the J end by 7 bases, with 13 bases between. There are 13 residues in the CDR3. The germline V gene encodes CDR1 MNHEY and CDR2 SMNVEV (reference sequence).

The V gene is TRBV7-9, the J gene TRBJ2-1; a weak D match, TRBD1 (6 bases). Trimming took off 5 bases at V and 0 bases at J, with 11 bases between the two ends. This CDR3 spans 15 amino acids. In germline, CDR1 is SEHNR, CDR2 FQNEAQ (reference sequence). The CDR3 is CASSRGQSSYNEQFF. The CDR3 DNA reads as TGTGCCAGCAGCCGGGGACAAAGCTCCTACAATGAGCAGTTCTTC.

The chain employs TRBV6-6 and TRBJ2-5; D not resolved. Germline CDR1 and CDR2: MNHNY and SVGAGI (reference sequence). The germline V and J ends were trimmed by 6 bases and 2 bases, with 10 bases remaining between them. The CDR3 spans 13 residues. CDR3: CASSRHVQETQYF. CDR3 coding DNA: TGTGCCAGCAGCCGACACGTTCAAGAGACCCAGTACTTC.

This clone was observed a handful of times. The chain is built from TRBV27 and TRBJ2-4; 7 nucleotides agree with TRBD2. The CDR3 has 15 residues. CDR1 is MNHEY, CDR2 SMNVEV, per germline (reference sequence). J lost 3 bases, V lost 6 bases, and 8 bases had no gene match. This chain's CDR3 is CASSLGGFNKNIQYF. In DNA form, the CDR3 reads TGTGCCAGCAGCCTGGGGGGGTTTAACAAAAACATTCAGTACTTC.

The chain carries TRBV30 and TRBJ1-3; no reliable D call. Germline values: CDR1 GTSNPN, CDR2 SVGIG (reference sequence). The CDR3 consists of 13 residues. Deletions cut 4 bases from V and 0 bases from J, with 7 bases between. This CDR3 is CAWTVNSGNTIYF. In nucleotides, the CDR3 is TGTGCCTGGACGGTTAACTCTGGAAACACCATATATTTT.

J is TRBJ2-5 and V is TRBV18; D is undetermined. V was trimmed by 2 bases and J by 2 bases, leaving 12 bases between them. The CDR3 sequence is 15 residues long. Per germline, CDR1 KGHSH and CDR2 LQKENI. The CDR3 DNA reads as TGTGCCAGCTCACCAAGTGCGACGGTACAAGAGACCCAGTACTTC. Translation: CASSPSATVQETQYF. The full variable domain, rest sourced from reference TRBV18 and TRBJ2-5, is NAGVMQNPRHLVRRRGQEARLRCSPMKGHSHVYWYRQLPEEGLKFMVYLQKENIIDESGMPKERFSAEFPKEGPSILRIQQVVRGDSAAYFCASSPSATVQETQYFGPGTRLLVL.

The chain recombines TRBV9 with TRBJ2-5, with TRBD2 matching 11 bases. This CDR3 has 16 amino acids. CDR1 and CDR2 from the germline V gene are SGDLS and YYNGEE. Losses at the gene ends were 0 bases for V and 5 bases for J; bases not matched to a gene: 6. CDR3 sequence: CASSVATSGSEETQYF. DNA for the CDR3: TGTGCCAGCAGCGTAGCAACTAGCGGGAGCGAGGAGACCCAGTACTTC. Together with reference TRBV9 and TRBJ2-5, the CDR3 gives the full variable domain: DSGVTQTPKHLITATGQRVTLRCSPRSGDLSVYWYQQSLDQGLQFLIQYYNGEERAKGNILERFSAQQFPDLHSELNLSSLELGDSALYFCASSVATSGSEETQYFGPGTRLLVL.